A single sample gave rise to the 21 T cell receptor beta chains below, sequenced in a study of T-cell memory formation after mild COVID-19. TCRdb reprocessed the 5' RACE reads via MiXCR and lists one record per CDR3 protein. The table lists about 350,000 distinct CDR3 sequences, approximately 14% of them singletons. Source material: PBMCs or a T cell subset sorted from them (not recorded which). Source of these receptors: a man younger than 35 who had mild COVID-19 (a few samples of this study predate the infection). Cell type and time point are not known.

This clonotype was seen more than once but under ten times. The rearrangement uses TRBV6-2 or TRBV6-3 and TRBJ2-7; D is ambiguous. Trimming cost V 0 bases and J 3 bases, with 9 bases left between them. The CDR3 loop spans 14 amino acids. Germline values: CDR1 MNHEY, CDR2 SVGEGT. In DNA form, the CDR3 reads TGTGCCAGCAGTTACTCGAAAGCCGACTACGAGCAGTACGTC. This gives the protein CASSYSKADYEQYV.

This clonotype occurred a few times. J is TRBJ2-5 and V is TRBV6-5; D is undetermined. The CDR3 length is 16 residues. V gave up 0 bases and J gave up 5 bases, with 16 bases separating them. The germline V gene has CDR1 MNHEY and CDR2 SVGAGI. The CDR3 spells CASSYSQDPSGETQYF. The CDR3 DNA is TGTGCCAGCAGTTACTCTCAGGATCCCTCCGGGGAGACCCAGTACTTC.

This clonotype was observed a few times. This rearrangement joins TRBV6-2 or TRBV6-3 to TRBJ2-7; D might be TRBD1 (5 bases). This CDR3 has 14 amino acids. Trimming took 4 bases from V and 1 from J, leaving 11 bases between them. Germline assignment: CDR1 MNHEY and CDR2 SVGEGT. CDR3 in amino acids: CASSSPRESYEQYV. DNA for the CDR3: TGTGCCAGCAGTTCCCCCAGGGAATCCTACGAGCAGTACGTC.

The chain employs TRBV7-2 and TRBJ2-7; D call uncertain. The CDR3 has 15 amino acids. From germline, CDR1 is SGHTA and CDR2 FQGNSA. Trimming removed 4 bases from V and 6 bases from J, with 19 bases in between. DNA for the CDR3: TGTGCCAGCAGCTCCCTTAGTTGCAGGTACCGCGAGCAGTACGTC. Translating gives CASSSLSCRYREQYV.

The DNA for the CDR3 is TGTGCCAGCACCACGGGGGGGTTGTATGAGCAGTTCTTC. Protein: CASTTGGLYEQFF. The chain is built from TRBV27 and TRBJ2-1; 8 nucleotides agree with TRBD2. There are 13 residues in the CDR3. Germline assignment: CDR1 MNHEY and CDR2 SMNVEV (reference sequence). The trim removed 7 bases at V and 8 bases at J, leaving 7 bases unmatched.

V gene TRBV6-2 or TRBV6-3 combines with J gene TRBJ1-2; 7 nucleotides match TRBD1. This CDR3 is 17 amino acids long. Looked up from germline, CDR1 is MNHEY and CDR2 is SVGEGT. V gave up 4 bases and J gave up 0 bases; unmatched junction bases: 11. The CDR3 protein is CASSSLATGDSNYGYTF. The CDR3, as DNA: TGTGCCAGCAGTTCACTCGCAACAGGGGACTCTAACTATGGCTACACCTTC.

As DNA, the CDR3 is TGTGCCAGCAGCTTTATAGGGACGGGATCACCCCTCCACTTT. Residues: CASSFIGTGSPLHF. The V gene is TRBV12-3 or TRBV12-4, the J gene TRBJ1-6; D is possibly TRBD1 (5 bases). V lost 6 bases and J 10 bases, leaving 16 bases between the germline ends. The CDR3 length is 14 residues.

The V and J genes are TRBV7-6 and TRBJ2-7; possible D gene TRBD2, 5 bases. Germline V gene sequence: CDR1 SGHVS, CDR2 FNYEAQ. The CDR3 loop spans 14 amino acids. Trimming removed 5 bases at V and 2 bases at J, with 13 bases between. The CDR3 nucleotides read TGTGCCAGCAGCCCTCGGGGTTACCCCTACGAGCAGTACTTC. This gives the protein CASSPRGYPYEQYF.

The rearrangement uses TRBV27 and TRBJ1-5; D not certain. Germline CDR1 reads MNHEY; CDR2 reads SMNVEV (reference sequence). The CDR3 is 14 amino acids. V was shortened by 4 bases and J by 6 bases, with 13 bases between the two germline ends. The CDR3 DNA reads TGTGCCAGCAGTTCTTGGGGTCTAGGTCAGCCCCAGCATTTT. Its protein is CASSSWGLGQPQHF.

This clonotype was recorded at least ten times. The V and J genes are TRBV29-1 and TRBJ2-3; D is undetermined. V was trimmed by 7 bases and J by 0 bases, leaving 11 bases between them. This CDR3 is built from 13 residues. Germline CDR1 SQVTM, CDR2 ANQGSEA. The CDR3 coding sequence is TGCAGCGGGGGTGGGGTGAGCACAGATACGCAGTATTTT. It is translated as CSGGGVSTDTQYF.

This clonotype was seen a handful of times. The J gene is TRBJ2-1, the V gene TRBV9; 7 nucleotides match TRBD1. The CDR3 is 15 amino acids. With V trimmed by 3 bases and J by 4 bases, 7 bases remained unmatched. The germline gives CDR1 SGDLS, CDR2 YYNGEE. The CDR3 loop is CASSERDSDYNEQFF. The DNA for the CDR3 is TGTGCCAGCAGCGAGAGGGACAGTGATTACAATGAGCAGTTCTTC.

This chain connects TRBV15 to TRBJ2-7; D not resolved. Germline V gives CDR1 LNHNV, CDR2 YYDKDF (reference sequence). There are 12 residues in the CDR3. V was pared by 1 base and J by 5 bases, with 6 bases between. The CDR3 sequence is CATSRVGDEQYF. Written as DNA, the CDR3 is TGTGCCACCAGCAGAGTTGGCGACGAGCAGTACTTC.

In its sample, this clonotype was seen a few times. The V call is TRBV7-9, the J call TRBJ2-3; D not resolved. CDR1 and CDR2 (germline): SEHNR, FQNEAQ (reference sequence). The length of the CDR3 is 14 residues. With 1 base removed from V and 2 bases from J, the gap between germline ends came to 7 bases. CDR3 sequence: CASSLGRYTDTQYF. Written as DNA, the CDR3 is TGTGCCAGCAGCTTAGGGCGATACACAGATACGCAGTATTTT.

This clonotype was seen repeatedly, ten times or more. The chain combines TRBV7-2 with TRBJ2-7; D is perhaps TRBD1 or TRBD2 (5 bases each). The V gene's germline CDR1 is SGHTA and CDR2 FQGNSA. Trimming removed 5 bases at V and 2 bases at J, with 10 bases between. The CDR3 covers 13 residues. CDR3 loop: CASSPGPTYEQYV. As DNA, the CDR3 is TGTGCCAGCAGCCCGGGGCCGACCTACGAGCAGTACGTC.

This clonotype was found many times. The rearrangement uses TRBV20-1 and TRBJ2-3; 7 nucleotides match TRBD1. Germline V lookup: CDR1 DFQATT, CDR2 SNEGSKA (reference sequence). The CDR3 spans 15 residues. Trimming removed 0 bases from V and 3 bases from J; junction bases left unmatched: 6. In DNA, the CDR3 is TGCAGTGCTAGAGATCGGAGACAGGGTACAGATACGCAGTATTTT. It codes for CSARDRRQGTDTQYF.

V and J are TRBV28 and TRBJ2-2, with 7 bases that match TRBD2. The CDR3 spans 15 residues. Germline V gives CDR1 MDHEN, CDR2 SYDVKM. V trimming: 6 bases; J trimming: 6 bases; junction bases outside the gene matches: 10. The CDR3 DNA reads as TGTGCCAGCAGGCCTCGGGGGGTGAGGGCCGGGGAGCTGTTTTTT. Translating it yields CASRPRGVRAGELFF.

The chain uses TRBV5-1 and TRBJ2-5, with 9 bases that match TRBD2. Germline V lookup: CDR1 SGHRS, CDR2 YFSETQ. The CDR3 extends over 14 amino acids. V shed 4 bases and J 2 bases; nucleotides not matched to a gene: 3. CDR3 sequence (DNA): TGCGCCAGCAGCCGTGGACTAGCGCAAGAGACCCAGTACTTC. This encodes CASSRGLAQETQYF. Full variable domain (outside the CDR3, taken from reference TRBV5-1 and TRBJ2-5): KAGVTQTPRYLIKTRGQQVTLSCSPISGHRSVSWYQQTPGQGLQFLFEYFSETQRNKGNFPGRFSGRQFSNSRSEMNVSTLELGDSALYLCASSRGLAQETQYFGPGTRLLVL.

The rearrangement uses TRBV5-1 and TRBJ2-3; TRBD2 aligns across 13 bases. V lost 6 bases, J lost 6 bases, and 10 bases stayed unmatched. The CDR3 is made up of 16 amino acids. Germline values: CDR1 SGHRS, CDR2 YFSETQ. The CDR3 nucleotides are TGCGCCAGCAACGAACTAGCGGGGGGGCCCGCGGATACGCAGTATTTT. Residues: CASNELAGGPADTQYF.

The chain carries TRBV19 and TRBJ2-7; D might be TRBD2 (6 bases). The ends were cut back, 1 base at V and 2 bases at J, with 15 bases in the middle. The CDR3 loop spans 16 amino acids. Germline V gene data show CDR1 as LNHDA and CDR2 as SQIVND (reference sequence). In DNA, the CDR3 is TGTGCCAGTAGTATAGGGGGAGGTAACATACCCTACGAGCAGTACTTC. Translation gives CASSIGGGNIPYEQYF. Based on the CDR3 plus reference TRBV19 and TRBJ2-7, the full variable domain is DGGITQSPKYLFRKEGQNVTLSCEQNLNHDAMYWYRQDPGQGLRLIYYSQIVNDFQKGDIAEGYSVSREKKESFPLTVTSAQKNPTAFYLCASSIGGGNIPYEQYFGPGTRLTVT.

The chain links TRBV5-1 to TRBJ2-5; perhaps D is TRBD1 or TRBD2 (5 bases each). Germline lookup yields CDR1 SGHRS and CDR2 YFSETQ. Trimming stripped 2 bases from V and 2 bases from J, with 10 bases between. The CDR3 is made up of 14 amino acids. For the CDR3, the DNA is TGCGCCAGCAGCTTCTCGGGACCTCAAGAGACCCAGTACTTC. This translates into CASSFSGPQETQYF.

This clonotype was counted only a few times. This sequence joins TRBV4-1 and TRBJ1-5; perhaps TRBD1 as D (6 bases). V gave up 3 bases and J gave up 1 base, with 10 bases separating them. This CDR3 has 15 residues. The V gene's germline CDR1 is MGHRA and CDR2 YSYEKL. This CDR3 reads CASSQGARSNQPQHF. DNA for the CDR3: TGCGCCAGCAGCCAGGGGGCTCGGAGCAATCAGCCCCAGCATTTT.